These 16 T cell receptor beta chains came from one sample sequenced in a study of T cells in Graves' hyperthyroidism and ophthalmopathy. RNA transcripts provided the source from which TCR beta CDR3 regions were amplified. TCR CDR3 regions were first amplified by RT-PCR with HTBI primers. TCRdb independently ran MiXCR on the multiplex PCR reads; one entry per CDR3 protein. The sample lists approximately 640,000 distinct CDR3 sequences, 17% occurring once. The sample was blood. The receptors originated from a man aged 45-65 years with Graves' hyperthyroidism.

This rearrangement joins TRBV7-8 to TRBJ1-6; D may be TRBD1 (5 bases). CDR1 SGHVS and CDR2 FQNEAQ come from the germline V gene. V was clipped by 5 bases and J by 9 bases, with 23 bases between them. The CDR3 is 17 amino acids. This chain's CDR3 is CASSPILGGAGRSPLHF. The CDR3 DNA follows: TGTGCCAGCAGCCCAATCCTCGGGGGTGCGGGTCGTTCACCCCTCCACTTT. Drawing the rest from reference TRBV7-8 and TRBJ1-6, the complete variable domain is GAGVSQSPRYKVAKRGQDVALRCDPISGHVSLFWYQQALGQGPEFLTYFQNEAQLDKSGLPSDRFFAERPEGSVSTLKIQRTQQEDSAVYLCASSPILGGAGRSPLHFGNGTRLTVT.

This chain joins TRBV11-2 and TRBJ2-1, with TRBD2 matching over 12 bases. This CDR3 is built from 15 residues. Germline trimming cut 7 bases from V and 5 bases from J; bases unmatched to any gene: 6. Germline CDR1 reads SGHAT; CDR2 reads FQNNGV. The CDR3 DNA follows: TGTGCCAGCACCACGACTAGCGGGAGTGACAATGAGCAGTTCTTC. Translated: CASTTTSGSDNEQFF.

This clonotype was recorded a few times. The CDR3 here is CASSLTFLAGATDTQYF. In DNA, the CDR3 is TGTGCCAGCAGCCTTACCTTCCTAGCGGGAGCTACAGATACGCAGTATTTT. The V gene is TRBV14, the J gene TRBJ2-3; 10 nucleotides match TRBD2. V was pared by 4 bases and J by 3 bases, with 10 bases of the junction left unmatched. The CDR3 is 17 residues long. Germline values: CDR1 SGHDN, CDR2 FVKESK.

In regard to this clonotype: This may arise from a read error, as a much more abundant clone is one base away. The V and J genes are TRBV2 and TRBJ1-1; 8 bases are shared with TRBD1. Losses at the gene ends were 6 bases for V and 2 bases for J; bases not matched to a gene: 11. The CDR3 has 16 amino acids. CDR1 is SNHLY and CDR2 is FYNNEI in the germline V gene. The CDR3 spells CASSYGQGEANTEAFF. CDR3 in DNA: TGTGCCAGCAGCTACGGACAGGGAGAGGCCAACACTGAAGCTTTCTTT.

This clonotype was found a few times. The chain's CDR3 is CASSPGTGHNEQFF. The CDR3 bases are TGCGCCAGCAGTCCTGGGACAGGTCACAATGAGCAGTTCTTC. The rearrangement uses TRBV10-1 and TRBJ2-1; TRBD1 aligns across 8 bases. The length of the CDR3 is 14 residues. CDR1 and CDR2 from the germline V gene are WNHNN and SYGVQD (reference sequence). V shed 5 bases, J shed 5 bases, and the junction held 5 bases outside the gene matches.

This clonotype has more than one count but fewer than ten. A clone one base away is much larger, so this may be a read error. This chain links TRBV30 with TRBJ1-2; TRBD1 is a possible D gene (6 bases). CDR1 GTSNPN and CDR2 SVGIG come from the germline V gene (reference sequence). Trimming removed 2 bases at V and 5 bases at J, with 12 bases between. The CDR3 contains 13 residues. In nucleotides, the CDR3 is TGTGCCTGGAGTCTCGGACAGACATATGGCTACACCTTC. It yields the protein CAWSLGQTYGYTF.

This clonotype appeared many times. The rearrangement joins TRBV7-2 to TRBJ2-1; D is unresolved. Germline lookup yields CDR1 SGHTA and CDR2 FQGNSA. This CDR3 contains 13 residues. Trimming removed 1 base at V and 12 bases at J, with 13 bases between. The CDR3 DNA follows: TGTGCCAGCAGCTTAGGCCTCAGCCAAAGGCAGTTCTTC. Protein sequence: CASSLGLSQRQFF.

This clonotype was seen ten or more times. The chain combines TRBV6-5 with TRBJ2-5, with a weak D call TRBD1 (6 bases). This CDR3 spans 14 amino acids. Trimming removed 5 bases at V and 4 bases at J, with 14 bases between. Germline assignment: CDR1 MNHEY and CDR2 SVGAGI. The CDR3 DNA sequence: TGTGCCAGCAGTAAAGACAGGACGATAGAGACCCAGTACTTC. Its translation is CASSKDRTIETQYF.

This CDR3 is CASSYSIPGQNSPLHF. The CDR3 DNA sequence: TGTGCCAGCAGTTACTCGATACCGGGACAGAATTCACCCCTCCACTTT. The chain employs TRBV6-6 and TRBJ1-6; 7 bases agree with TRBD1. The length of the CDR3 is 16 residues. With 0 bases clipped from V and 7 bases from J, the junction kept 6 bases outside the gene matches. Looked up from germline, CDR1 is MNHNY and CDR2 is SVGAGI (reference sequence).

This clonotype has more than one count but fewer than ten. This rearrangement joins TRBV9 to TRBJ2-7; D unclear. Trimming cost V 0 bases and J 2 bases, with 9 bases left between them. The CDR3 runs 14 residues. Germline assignment: CDR1 SGDLS and CDR2 YYNGEE. CDR3: CASSVGPVTYEQYF. Written as DNA, the CDR3 is TGTGCCAGCAGCGTAGGACCGGTAACCTACGAGCAGTACTTC.

This clonotype was seen many times. The chain combines TRBV28 with TRBJ1-1; perhaps TRBD1 as D (6 bases). Germline loops: CDR1 MDHEN, CDR2 SYDVKM. The CDR3 is 14 amino acids. V was pared by 3 bases and J by 1 base, with 9 bases between. The CDR3 nucleotides read TGTGCCAGCAGTTTCTGGACAGAGAACACTGAAGCTTTCTTT. Amino acids: CASSFWTENTEAFF. Full variable domain (outside the CDR3, taken from reference TRBV28 and TRBJ1-1): DVKVTQSSRYLVKRTGEKVFLECVQDMDHENMFWYRQDPGLGLRLIYFSYDVKMKEKGDIPEGYSVSREKKERFSLILESASTNQTSMYLCASSFWTENTEAFFGQGTRLTVV.

This clonotype was found a few times. V gene TRBV5-1 combines with J gene TRBJ2-2, with D perhaps being TRBD1 or TRBD2 (5 bases each). The V gene's germline CDR1 is SGHRS and CDR2 YFSETQ. This CDR3 is built from 16 residues. V lost 5 bases, J lost 5 bases, and 19 bases lay in between. The CDR3 is CASSFGTADFTGELFF. The CDR3 DNA sequence: TGCGCCAGCAGTTTCGGGACCGCGGATTTTACCGGGGAGCTGTTTTTT.

This clonotype has just a few counts. The V and J genes are TRBV30 and TRBJ1-2, with 11 bases matching TRBD1. V shed 3 bases, J shed 3 bases, and the junction held 6 bases outside the gene matches. The CDR3 is 15 residues long. Germline V gene data show CDR1 as GTSNPN and CDR2 as SVGIG (reference sequence). CDR3 loop: CAWRDRGLGDYGYTF. The CDR3 nucleotides are TGTGCCTGGAGGGACAGGGGGCTCGGCGACTATGGCTACACCTTC.

The chain joins TRBV11-2 to TRBJ2-7; 10 positions agree with TRBD1. V gave up 4 bases and J gave up 6 bases; unmatched junction bases: 15. This CDR3 contains 17 residues. Germline V gene data show CDR1 as SGHAT and CDR2 as FQNNGV. This CDR3 is CASSSPRQGAKGFEQYF. CDR3 bases: TGTGCCAGCAGCTCTCCTAGACAGGGGGCGAAAGGGTTCGAGCAGTACTTC.

The genes are TRBV5-1 and TRBJ1-4; 8 nucleotides match TRBD1. Per germline, CDR1 SGHRS and CDR2 YFSETQ. CDR3 length: 12 amino acids. The J segment lost 9 bases and the V segment lost 7 bases, leaving 5 bases of the junction unmatched. The CDR3 region is CASSGQGKKLFF. CDR3 sequence (DNA): TGCGCCAGCTCTGGACAGGGAAAAAAACTGTTTTTT.

This clonotype was seen ten or more times. The chain recombines TRBV28 with TRBJ1-3, with D possibly matching TRBD1 (6 bases). Between the trimmed V and J ends, which lost 6 bases and 0 bases, there was a span of 15 bases. Germline-derived CDR1 and CDR2 are MDHEN and SYDVKM. The CDR3 has 16 residues. Here the CDR3 DNA reads TGTGCCAGCAGCAGAGAAGGGGGGGCCTCTGGAAACACCATATATTTT. The encoded protein is CASSREGGASGNTIYF.